The T cell receptor (beta chain) described here comes from a study of control samples from healthy donors and cancer patients. The table came from immunoSEQ multiplex PCR; TCRdb's copy has only in-frame clones and leaves some out. The table includes 100,000 to 150,000 clones, around 87% detected once. The CDR3 is 12 amino acids. The germline CDR1 and CDR2 sequences are SEHNR and FQNEAQ (reference sequence). The ends were cut back, 0 bases at V and 10 bases at J, with 9 bases in the middle. The sequence was collected from a man in his thirties or forties in good health. V and J are TRBV7-9 and TRBJ1-1, with D possibly TRBD1 on 5 matching bases. Sample: blood. CDR3 in amino acids: CASSLASGRAFF. CDR3 DNA sequence: TGTGCCAGCAGCTTAGCCTCAGGGAGAGCTTTCTTT.